This TCR beta chain was observed in a study of cytomegalovirus exposure and HLA in healthy donors. General study findings and limits: The study flagged roughly 160 TCR beta chains as cytomegalovirus-associated.

This clone was recorded a few times. Its target is not known. Trimming left V 3 bases short and J 3 bases short, with 12 bases between. Germline CDR1 and CDR2: SGHAT and FQNNGV. The CDR3 has 14 residues. Assay: immunoSEQ multiplex PCR; the TCRdb copy retains only in-frame clones and omits some. The sample includes roughly 98,000 clones, about 88% of them seen just once. The origin of this receptor is a man aged 18 to 30 in good health and CMV-seropositive. The V gene is TRBV11-2, the J gene TRBJ2-7; possible D gene TRBD1, 6 bases. The sequenced material came from PBMCs. CDR3 nucleotide sequence: TGTGCCAGCAGCTTGGACAGAGGAGTCTACGAGCAGTACTTC. Its protein is CASSLDRGVYEQYF.